This entry lists 26 T cell receptor beta chains sequenced from one sample in a study of T cell repertoires in cytomegalovirus infection. No cognate antigen is known for these TCRs. TCRdb fed the reads into MiXCR, producing one record per CDR3 protein. The repertoire holds 750,000 to 900,000 distinct CDR3 sequences, roughly 28% seen once, with around 13% in the top ten. The sequencing here drew on cultured CD8+ T cells from PBMCs, taken from culture after CMV antigen stimulation. The receptors derive from a human donor in good health (CMV status not recorded). Some clones in this sample may be carry-over from other donors' samples.

The chain couples TRBV27 to TRBJ2-2; D gene unclear. Per germline, CDR1 MNHEY and CDR2 SMNVEV (reference sequence). The CDR3 loop spans 17 amino acids. V was clipped by 0 bases and J by 5 bases, with 16 bases between them. The CDR3 DNA follows: TGTGCCAGCAGTTTATCGGAGATACCCTCGTATACCGGGGAGCTGTTTTTT. This encodes CASSLSEIPSYTGELFF.

This clonotype showed up just once. V is TRBV6-6 and J is TRBJ2-5, with 8 bases aligning to TRBD2. CDR3 length: 13 residues. With 8 bases clipped from V and 5 bases from J, the junction kept 7 bases outside the gene matches. Per germline, CDR1 MNHNY and CDR2 SVGAGI (reference sequence). The CDR3 here is CASFGGGQETQYF. The CDR3 DNA follows: TGTGCCAGCTTCGGCGGGGGGCAGGAGACCCAGTACTTC.

This clonotype appeared a few times. The chain is built from TRBV7-4 and TRBJ1-2; D gene unclear. Trimming cost V 1 base and J 8 bases, with 20 bases left between them. This CDR3 comprises 16 residues. Germline V gene sequence: CDR1 SGHVT, CDR2 SQSDAQ. In nucleotides, the CDR3 is TGTGCCAGCAGCTTAGGGAGATGGCTGGATTTGAGCGGCTACACCTTC. Translation gives CASSLGRWLDLSGYTF.

This clonotype has a handful of counts. The V gene is TRBV7-9, the J gene TRBJ1-1, with TRBD1 as a possible D gene (5 bases). The CDR3 contains 13 residues. CDR1 and CDR2 from the germline V gene are SEHNR and FQNEAQ (reference sequence). V was trimmed by 7 bases and J by 5 bases, leaving 14 bases between them. The CDR3 region is CASILGAQTEAFF. In DNA form, the CDR3 reads TGTGCCAGCATCCTTGGGGCCCAAACTGAAGCTTTCTTT.

This clonotype was detected only a few times. The chain employs TRBV4-1 and TRBJ2-2, with D tentatively TRBD2 (7 bases). Trimming shortened V by 1 base and J by 6 bases, and 12 bases separated the two germline ends. CDR3 length: 15 amino acids. Germline lookup yields CDR1 MGHRA and CDR2 YSYEKL. The CDR3 DNA sequence: TGCGCCAGCAGCCAAGGGGGGGGCCTCTCCGGGGAGCTGTTTTTT. As protein: CASSQGGGLSGELFF.

CDR3 sequence reads: CASSLAPELYNEQFF. DNA for the CDR3: TGTGCCAGCAGCTTAGCACCGGAACTATACAATGAGCAGTTCTTC. The chain employs TRBV11-2 and TRBJ2-1; D ambiguous. Germline CDR1 reads SGHAT; CDR2 reads FQNNGV. V dropped 1 base and J dropped 4 bases, with 11 bases sitting between them. The CDR3 has 15 amino acids.

The sample holds many counts of this clonotype. The chain joins TRBV12-3 or TRBV12-4 to TRBJ2-5; D is unclear. This CDR3 spans 15 amino acids. V lost 3 bases and J lost 0, with 11 bases in between. The CDR3 region has the DNA TGTGCCAGCAGTTTGGTAACGGATCACCAAGAGACCCAGTACTTC. Amino acid sequence: CASSLVTDHQETQYF.

This clonotype was detected only once. Sequence at one end of the junction differs from germline and may be a read error. The rearrangement uses TRBV7-2 and TRBJ2-5, with 9 positions matching TRBD1. CDR1 and CDR2 from the germline V gene are SGHTA and FQGNSA. The CDR3 runs to 15 residues. CDR3 nucleotide sequence: TGTGCCAACAGCCCCTGGGACAGGGTGAAAGAGACCCAGTACTTC. Residues: CANSPWDRVKETQYF.

The rearrangement uses TRBV9 and TRBJ1-2, with D possibly matching TRBD1 (5 bases). The germline V gene encodes CDR1 SGDLS and CDR2 YYNGEE. The V and J ends lost 3 bases and 8 bases respectively, with 17 bases between them. This CDR3 region has 14 residues. The CDR3 DNA reads as TGTGCCAGCAGCGACGGGACCCCTACCCCGGGCTACACCTTC. This gives the protein CASSDGTPTPGYTF.

The CDR3 is CASSLQAANYGYTF. The CDR3 bases are TGTGCCAGCAGTTTACAGGCTGCTAACTATGGCTACACCTTC. V gene TRBV27 combines with J gene TRBJ1-2; D is uncertain. The germline gives CDR1 MNHEY, CDR2 SMNVEV (reference sequence). The V and J ends lost 2 bases and 0 bases respectively, with 7 bases between them. The CDR3 has 14 residues.

The rearrangement joins TRBV12-3 or TRBV12-4 to TRBJ2-3; maybe TRBD2 (7 bases). V was clipped by 8 bases and J by 4 bases, with 13 bases between them. The CDR3 spans 13 residues. CDR3 in amino acids: CASGGAYADTQYF. The CDR3 region has the DNA TGTGCCAGCGGGGGGGCCTACGCAGATACGCAGTATTTT.

This clonotype was recorded a few times. The chain recombines TRBV27 with TRBJ1-2; D unresolved. Trimming took off 3 bases at V and 2 bases at J, with 10 bases between the two ends. Germline V lookup: CDR1 MNHEY, CDR2 SMNVEV (reference sequence). The CDR3 covers 14 residues. The CDR3 spells CASSFGAANYGYTF. The CDR3 nucleotides read TGTGCCAGCAGTTTTGGAGCAGCCAACTATGGCTACACCTTC.

This clonotype was observed a handful of times. The genes are TRBV6-5 and TRBJ2-5; possible D gene TRBD2, 7 bases. Trimming left V 1 base short and J 1 base short, with 13 bases between. CDR3 length: 16 amino acids. Germline CDR1 and CDR2: MNHEY and SVGAGI. In DNA, the CDR3 is TGTGCCAGCAGTTACTTCCTAGGGGGGGGCCAAGAGACCCAGTACTTC. Its protein is CASSYFLGGGQETQYF.

The J gene is TRBJ2-7, the V gene TRBV6-1; tentative D call: TRBD2 (5 bases). V lost 2 bases, J lost 5 bases, and 13 bases lay in between. The germline gives CDR1 MNHNS, CDR2 SASEGT. The CDR3 has 14 amino acids. CDR3 amino acids: CASSEFGEVNEQYV. CDR3 coding DNA: TGTGCCAGCAGTGAATTCGGGGAAGTGAACGAGCAGTACGTC.

This clonotype was counted ten times or more. The chain has TRBV7-6 and TRBJ1-1; 7 bases match TRBD1. The CDR3 totals 15 residues. From germline, CDR1 is SGHVS and CDR2 FNYEAQ. V lost 4 bases and J lost 4; bases outside the gene matches: 9. CDR3 in amino acids: CASSSLLQGITEAFF. CDR3 in DNA: TGTGCCAGCAGCTCCTTATTACAGGGGATCACTGAAGCTTTCTTT. Full variable domain (remainder filled in from reference TRBV7-6 and TRBJ1-1): GAGVSQSPRYKVTKRGQDVALRCDPISGHVSLYWYRQALGQGPEFLTYFNYEAQQDKSGLPNDRFSAERPEGSISTLTIQRTEQRDSAMYRCASSSLLQGITEAFFGQGTRLTVV.

Details on this clonotype: Germline and junction disagree at one end, which may indicate a read error. This chain connects TRBV29-1 to TRBJ2-1; D remains unclear. Germline assignment: CDR1 SQVTM and CDR2 ANQGSEA. This CDR3 contains 9 residues. CDR3 loop: CSVEGRASF. CDR3 DNA: TGCAGCGTTGAAGGAAGGGCCTCCTTC.

This clonotype was recorded a few times. V usage is TRBV27 and J usage is TRBJ1-6; 9 bases agree with TRBD1. The germline V gene encodes CDR1 MNHEY and CDR2 SMNVEV (reference sequence). This CDR3 has 14 amino acids. V shed 6 bases and J 5 bases; nucleotides not matched to a gene: 2. The CDR3 loop reads CASRQGADNSPLHF. The CDR3 coding sequence is TGTGCCAGCAGACAGGGGGCTGATAATTCACCCCTCCACTTT.

This CDR3 reads CASSLVRPGLYNEQFF. The CDR3 DNA follows: TGCGCCAGCAGCTTGGTCCGGCCGGGGCTCTACAATGAGCAGTTCTTC. This sequence joins TRBV5-1 and TRBJ2-1; D is perhaps TRBD1 or TRBD2 (5 bases each). Germline CDR1 SGHRS, CDR2 YFSETQ. V was cut by 0 bases and J by 3 bases, with 13 bases left in between. The CDR3 has 16 amino acids.

The gene calls are TRBV7-9 and TRBJ1-1; D unresolved. The germline V and J ends were trimmed by 5 bases and 8 bases, with 6 bases remaining between them. The CDR3 extends over 10 amino acids. The germline gives CDR1 SEHNR, CDR2 FQNEAQ (reference sequence). The CDR3 protein is CASSRREAFF. The CDR3 DNA reads as TGTGCCAGCAGCCGGCGGGAAGCTTTCTTT.

This clonotype was seen ten or more times. The V gene is TRBV12-3 or TRBV12-4, the J gene TRBJ2-6; D not certain. V lost 2 bases and J 0 bases, leaving 8 bases between the germline ends. The CDR3 is 16 residues long. The CDR3 loop is CASSLRTPSGANVLTF. The CDR3 DNA sequence: TGTGCCAGCAGTTTAAGAACTCCCTCTGGGGCCAACGTCCTGACTTTC.

The sample holds many counts of this clonotype. The chain is built from TRBV7-2 and TRBJ1-5; D is perhaps TRBD1 (6 bases). The CDR3 totals 15 residues. Trimming took off 5 bases at V and 1 base at J, with 12 bases between the two ends. CDR1 and CDR2 (germline): SGHTA, FQGNSA. The CDR3 DNA reads as TGTGCCAGCAGCCCACGGACAGACAGCAATCAGCCCCAGCATTTT. Protein product: CASSPRTDSNQPQHF.

The table lists this clonotype with a few counts. The J gene is TRBJ1-1, the V gene TRBV6-5; the match to TRBD1 covers 7 bases. The CDR3 is 16 amino acids. Per germline, CDR1 MNHEY and CDR2 SVGAGI. V lost 2 bases to trimming and J lost 3 bases; unmatched junction nucleotides: 9. CDR3 nucleotide sequence: TGTGCCAGCAGTTACCTTACAGGGGACAGTCACACTGAAGCTTTCTTT. It specifies CASSYLTGDSHTEAFF.

This clonotype was recorded a few times. The rearrangement links TRBV9 to TRBJ1-2; TRBD1 is a possible D gene (5 bases). Germline V lookup: CDR1 SGDLS, CDR2 YYNGEE. The CDR3 is made up of 14 amino acids. The V end lost 4 bases, the J end lost 8 bases, and 18 bases lay between the germline ends. This CDR3 is CASSSRPFNRGYTF. The CDR3 region has the DNA TGTGCCAGCAGCTCCCGGCCCTTCAACAGGGGCTACACCTTC.

The chain couples TRBV27 to TRBJ2-7; 8 bases map to TRBD1. V gave up 6 bases and J gave up 4 bases; unmatched junction bases: 8. This CDR3 has 14 residues. Germline V gives CDR1 MNHEY, CDR2 SMNVEV (reference sequence). DNA of the CDR3: TGTGCCAGCAGGACGACAGGGGCAGGTTACGAGCAGTACTTC. It is translated as CASRTTGAGYEQYF.

The V and J genes are TRBV20-1 and TRBJ1-2; tentatively, D is TRBD1 (6 bases). Trimming left V 7 bases short and J 4 bases short, with 16 bases between. CDR3 length equals 13 residues. Germline assignment: CDR1 DFQATT and CDR2 SNEGSKA (reference sequence). This CDR3 reads CSGRGLSIYGYTF. The CDR3 region has the DNA TGCAGTGGCCGGGGGCTTTCCATCTATGGCTACACCTTC.

This clonotype has more than one count but fewer than ten. The J gene is TRBJ2-3, the V gene TRBV6-6; 8 bases align to TRBD2. The CDR3 consists of 18 residues. J was trimmed by 0 bases and V by 3 bases; bases with no gene match: 11. The germline V gene has CDR1 MNHNY and CDR2 SVGAGI (reference sequence). CDR3 amino acids: CASSYLRIAGRSTDTQYF. The DNA of the CDR3 is TGTGCCAGCAGTTATCTCAGAATAGCGGGGCGCAGCACAGATACGCAGTATTTT.